At least ten counts were recorded for the clone carrying this TCR beta chain. Its antigen is as yet unknown. TCRdb passed the 5' RACE reads through MiXCR, listing each CDR3 protein once. In the table there are 250,000 to 350,000 distinct CDR3 sequences, 8.5% to 10% of which are singletons. These data belong to a study of T cells after yellow fever vaccination. Study information: SMART-Seq v4 Ultra Low Input handled preparation of low-cell-number fractions. The study's findings and limits: Primary-vaccination clones mostly resurfaced post-booster (96% CD4, roughly 90% CD8). A minor fraction of clonotypes spanned both CD4 and CD8 compartments. Repertoires obtained by FACS sorting could include abundant clonotypes that entered as contaminants from the bulk population.

CDR3 size: 13 residues. Germline V CDR1 and CDR2: SQVTM, ANQGSEA. The V gene end was trimmed by 6 bases and the J gene end by 5 bases; junction bases not matched to a gene: 6. This specimen consisted of CD4+ T cells sorted from PBMCs, obtained 5 days after the yellow fever booster vaccination. This chain links TRBV29-1 with TRBJ2-7; 11 bases are shared with TRBD2. This receptor was taken from a man aged 18 to 29 who received the YFV17D yellow fever vaccine. CDR3 region: CSVDLAGGHEQYF. The CDR3 DNA follows: TGCAGCGTGGATCTAGCGGGGGGACACGAGCAGTACTTC.